One and the same sample provided the 27 T cell receptor beta chains below, sequenced in a study of cytomegalovirus exposure and HLA in healthy donors. PCR used 60 Vbeta primers and 13 Jbeta primers. Libraries were prepared by immunoSEQ multiplex PCR; TCRdb keeps only in-frame clonotypes and omits some of them. The sample includes about 200,000 clones, about three quarters of them seen just once. The sequencing input was PBMCs. The receptors here all came from a male donor in good health and CMV-seronegative.

CDR3 DNA sequence: TGTGCCAGCAGGGAGAGACAGGGACCCTACGAGCAGTACTTC. Protein sequence: CASRERQGPYEQYF. The chain uses TRBV5-5 and TRBJ2-7; TRBD1 matches 7 bases. Germline CDR1 SGHKS, CDR2 YYEKEE (reference sequence). This CDR3 spans 14 amino acids. Trimming cost V 5 bases and J 2 bases; bases outside gene matches: 7.

The rearrangement links TRBV28 to TRBJ1-1, with TRBD1 matching over 8 bases. Germline V gives CDR1 MDHEN, CDR2 SYDVKM. J gave up 0 bases and V 5 bases, and 8 bases lay outside the gene matches. The CDR3 extends over 16 amino acids. In nucleotides, the CDR3 is TGTGCCAGCAGTACGCCCGGACAGGGAATGAACACTGAAGCTTTCTTT. Translating it yields CASSTPGQGMNTEAFF.

V is TRBV7-2 and J is TRBJ2-7; TRBD1 aligns across 8 bases. V shed 2 bases, J shed 3 bases, and the junction held 6 bases outside the gene matches. The germline CDR1 and CDR2 sequences are SGHTA and FQGNSA. This CDR3 is 15 amino acids long. CDR3 residues: CASSLLDRGDYEQYF. The CDR3 DNA sequence: TGTGCCAGCAGCTTATTAGACAGGGGAGACTACGAGCAGTACTTC.

The CDR3 loop reads CASSYQIEQYF. The CDR3 DNA reads as TGTGCCAGCAGTTATCAGATCGAGCAGTACTTC. The rearrangement links TRBV28 to TRBJ2-7; D gene unclear. CDR1 MDHEN and CDR2 SYDVKM come from the germline V gene. The CDR3 is 11 amino acids. Trimming removed 4 bases at V and 6 bases at J, with 7 bases between.

The chain recombines TRBV6-5 with TRBJ2-1; the match to TRBD2 covers 8 bases. J gave up 2 bases and V 3 bases, and 6 bases lay outside the gene matches. In germline, CDR1 is MNHEY, CDR2 SVGAGI. The CDR3 has 16 amino acids. DNA for the CDR3: TGTGCCAGCAGTTATACCCCGACTAGCGCCTACAATGAGCAGTTCTTC. Translation: CASSYTPTSAYNEQFF.

This clone has more than one count but fewer than ten. The J gene is TRBJ1-1, the V gene TRBV4-2; the match to TRBD1 covers 11 bases. V trimming: 2 bases; J trimming: 3 bases; junction bases outside the gene matches: 2. The CDR3 length is 15 residues. CDR1 is LGHNA and CDR2 is YNFKEQ in the germline V gene. As DNA, the CDR3 is TGTGCCAGCAGCCAAAGGACAGGGGGCGACACTGAAGCTTTCTTT. Residues: CASSQRTGGDTEAFF.

The chain recombines TRBV4-2 with TRBJ2-7, with 8 bases matching TRBD2. This CDR3 region has 17 residues. Germline V gene lookup returns CDR1 LGHNA and CDR2 YNFKEQ. V shed 1 base, J shed 3 bases, and the junction held 11 bases outside the gene matches. CDR3 bases: TGTGCCAGCAGCCAAGTGAAGGGGGGGACTAGTAGCTACGAGCAGTACTTC. Its protein product is CASSQVKGGTSSYEQYF.

The rearrangement links TRBV10-3 to TRBJ1-2, with D perhaps matching TRBD1 (5 bases). This CDR3 region has 13 residues. The germline V and J ends were trimmed by 4 bases and 10 bases, with 16 bases remaining between them. Germline assignment: CDR1 ENHRY and CDR2 SYGVKD. CDR3 protein: CAISGEKGNLYTF. As DNA, the CDR3 is TGTGCCATCAGTGGAGAAAAGGGGAACCTCTACACCTTC.

This chain's CDR3 is CASTLTGADEKLFF. CDR3 in DNA: TGTGCCAGCACGTTGACAGGGGCGGATGAAAAACTGTTTTTT. The rearrangement links TRBV27 to TRBJ1-4, with TRBD1 matching 8 bases. V was clipped by 7 bases and J by 6 bases; unmatched bases: 7. From germline, CDR1 is MNHEY and CDR2 SMNVEV (reference sequence). This CDR3 contains 14 residues. Filled out from reference TRBV27 and TRBJ1-4, the complete variable domain reads EAQVTQNPRYLITVTGKKLTVTCSQNMNHEYMSWYRQDPGLGLRQIYYSMNVEVTDKGDVPEGYKVSRKEKRNFPLILESPSPNQTSLYFCASTLTGADEKLFFGSGTQLSVL.

The CDR3 DNA reads as TGTGCCAGCAGTTTCCACTACCTCAGGACAGGGAAGATGGGTGAGCAGTTCTTC. This translates into CASSFHYLRTGKMGEQFF. The chain recombines TRBV28 with TRBJ2-1; 8 positions agree with TRBD1. This CDR3 spans 18 amino acids. After removal of 3 bases from V and 9 bases from J, the junction contained 19 bases not matched to a gene. From germline, CDR1 is MDHEN and CDR2 SYDVKM.

The CDR3 spells CASSLGQGETQYF. CDR3 coding DNA: TGTGCCAGCAGCTTGGGGCAGGGAGAGACCCAGTACTTC. The chain recombines TRBV7-9 with TRBJ2-5; tentative D call: TRBD1 (5 bases). CDR1 is SEHNR, CDR2 FQNEAQ, per germline (reference sequence). The CDR3 spans 13 residues. Trimming cost V 3 bases and J 4 bases, with 9 bases left between them. Looking up the rest from reference TRBV7-9 and TRBJ2-5 gives the full variable domain: DTGVSQNPRHKITKRGQNVTFRCDPISEHNRLYWYRQTLGQGPEFLTYFQNEAQLEKSRLLSDRFSAERPKGSFSTLEIQRTEQGDSAMYLCASSLGQGETQYFGPGTRLLVL.

This clone was seen only a few times. This chain uses TRBV30 with TRBJ1-1; TRBD1 matches at 8 bases. After removal of 1 base from V and 1 base from J, the junction contained 5 bases not matched to a gene. In germline, CDR1 is GTSNPN, CDR2 SVGIG (reference sequence). The CDR3 covers 15 residues. CDR3 coding DNA: TGTGCCTGGAGTGACACCGGGACAGGGAACACTGAAGCTTTCTTT. Translating it yields CAWSDTGTGNTEAFF.

The chain combines TRBV5-1 with TRBJ2-5; D possibly corresponds to TRBD2 (5 bases). This CDR3 has 15 residues. Per the germline V gene, CDR1 is SGHRS and CDR2 is YFSETQ. Trimming stripped 4 bases from V and 4 bases from J, with 17 bases between. As DNA, the CDR3 is TGCGCCAGCAGCAAGGACGGGATTTCGGCAGAGACCCAGTACTTC. Its protein product is CASSKDGISAETQYF.

The genes are TRBV4-3 and TRBJ2-1; 12 bases are a match to TRBD2. Germline V gene lookup returns CDR1 LGHNA and CDR2 YSLEER. The CDR3 runs to 17 residues. Unmatched junction bases numbered 2, after V lost 2 bases and J lost 0 bases. CDR3 in amino acids: CASSQLAGGRSYNEQFF. The CDR3 DNA follows: TGCGCCAGCAGCCAACTAGCGGGGGGGCGCTCCTACAATGAGCAGTTCTTC.

V usage is TRBV9 and J usage is TRBJ2-5; TRBD2 is a possible D gene (5 bases). V was shortened by 3 bases and J by 4 bases, with 13 bases between the two germline ends. Per the germline V gene, CDR1 is SGDLS and CDR2 is YYNGEE. This CDR3 contains 14 residues. CDR3 sequence (DNA): TGTGCCAGCAGCGGGGAGACTACCCGAGAGACCCAGTACTTC. Translation gives CASSGETTRETQYF.

This chain uses TRBV6-6 with TRBJ1-4; TRBD1 is a possible D gene (5 bases). The CDR3 consists of 14 residues. V was shortened by 6 bases and J by 7 bases, with 15 bases between the two germline ends. CDR1 and CDR2 from the germline V gene are MNHNY and SVGAGI (reference sequence). The CDR3 protein is CASRDPLQGEKLFF. Written as DNA, the CDR3 is TGTGCCAGCAGGGACCCCCTCCAGGGTGAAAAACTGTTTTTT.

The chain links TRBV7-9 to TRBJ1-2, with D perhaps matching TRBD1 (5 bases). In germline, CDR1 is SEHNR, CDR2 FQNEAQ (reference sequence). V dropped 1 base and J dropped 2 bases, with 11 bases sitting between them. This CDR3 comprises 15 residues. In nucleotides, the CDR3 is TGTGCCAGCAGCTTAGTCCAGGGTAACAACTATGGCTACACCTTC. Protein: CASSLVQGNNYGYTF.

The chain links TRBV10-3 to TRBJ1-1, with 11 bases aligning to TRBD1. V lost 4 bases to trimming and J lost 1 base; unmatched junction nucleotides: 5. Germline loops: CDR1 ENHRY, CDR2 SYGVKD. The CDR3 length is 16 residues. The DNA for the CDR3 is TGTGCCATCAGTGGGACAGGGGGCAGAGGGAACACTGAAGCTTTCTTT. Protein sequence: CAISGTGGRGNTEAFF.

V and J are TRBV13 and TRBJ2-2, with unresolved D. CDR1 is PRHDT and CDR2 is FYEKMQ in the germline V gene (reference sequence). The length of the CDR3 is 12 residues. Between the trimmed V and J ends, which lost 5 bases and 3 bases, there was a span of 4 bases. The CDR3 sequence is CASSPYTGELFF. CDR3 DNA sequence: TGTGCCAGCAGCCCTTACACCGGGGAGCTGTTTTTT.

In its sample, this clone was seen once. In nucleotides, the CDR3 is TGTGCCAGCAGTTACGGGGTGACTAGCGGGCGCTACGAGCAGTACTTC. This codes for CASSYGVTSGRYEQYF. J is TRBJ2-7 and V is TRBV6-5; TRBD2 aligns across 10 bases. Germline V CDR1 and CDR2: MNHEY, SVGAGI. CDR3 length: 16 amino acids. V lost 2 bases to trimming and J lost 3 bases; unmatched junction nucleotides: 7.

The V gene is TRBV5-1, the J gene TRBJ1-2; 9 nucleotides align to TRBD1. The CDR3 length is 16 residues. CDR1 is SGHRS and CDR2 is YFSETQ in the germline V gene. Trimming cost V 0 bases and J 8 bases; bases outside gene matches: 11. Here the CDR3 reads CASSLGTGGAVQGYTF. The CDR3 region has the DNA TGCGCCAGCAGCTTGGGCACAGGGGGCGCCGTACAGGGCTACACCTTC.

The chain recombines TRBV7-9 with TRBJ2-3, with 8 bases identical to TRBD2. Trimming cost V 0 bases and J 0 bases; bases outside gene matches: 2. This CDR3 contains 16 residues. The germline V gene has CDR1 SEHNR and CDR2 FQNEAQ (reference sequence). This CDR3 is CASSLAAGASTDTQYF. In DNA, the CDR3 is TGTGCCAGCAGCTTAGCAGCGGGAGCTAGCACAGATACGCAGTATTTT. Using reference TRBV7-9 and TRBJ2-3 for the parts outside the CDR3, the full variable domain is DTGVSQNPRHKITKRGQNVTFRCDPISEHNRLYWYRQTLGQGPEFLTYFQNEAQLEKSRLLSDRFSAERPKGSFSTLEIQRTEQGDSAMYLCASSLAAGASTDTQYFGPGTRLTVL.

CDR3 bases: TGTGCCAGCAGCGCCGGACAGGAGAACACTGAAGCTTTCTTT. Its translation: CASSAGQENTEAFF. The chain links TRBV9 to TRBJ1-1; TRBD1 agrees at 7 bases. Losses at the gene ends were 3 bases for V and 1 base for J; bases not matched to a gene: 3. Germline V lookup: CDR1 SGDLS, CDR2 YYNGEE. The CDR3 has 14 amino acids.

This clone has just a few counts. This chain joins TRBV5-1 and TRBJ2-2; D is perhaps TRBD2 (5 bases). V was trimmed by 2 bases and J by 4 bases, leaving 9 bases between them. CDR1 is SGHRS and CDR2 is YFSETQ in the germline V gene. The CDR3 is 14 residues long. CDR3 in amino acids: CASSFEGFTGELFF. The CDR3 DNA follows: TGCGCCAGCAGCTTTGAGGGTTTCACCGGGGAGCTGTTTTTT.

The genes are TRBV5-1 and TRBJ2-5; 8 nucleotides align to TRBD2. With 4 bases clipped from V and 4 bases from J, the junction kept 12 bases outside the gene matches. This CDR3 comprises 16 residues. Germline loops: CDR1 SGHRS, CDR2 YFSETQ. CDR3 sequence: CASSATGGARGETQYF. CDR3 in DNA: TGCGCCAGCAGCGCCACCGGGGGGGCGCGGGGAGAGACCCAGTACTTC.

This clone has a single count. The CDR3 here is CASSYTGGTEAFF. The CDR3 DNA is TGTGCCAGCAGTTACACAGGGGGCACTGAAGCTTTCTTT. V and J are TRBV5-6 and TRBJ1-1; 8 bases are a match to TRBD1. The ends lost 5 bases at V and 4 bases at J; junction bases unmatched: 4. The germline gives CDR1 SGHDT, CDR2 YYEEEE. CDR3 length: 13 amino acids.

This chain uses TRBV6-1 with TRBJ1-1, with 9 bases aligning to TRBD1. This CDR3 has 12 amino acids. Trimming at V came to 3 bases and at J to 11 bases, leaving 4 bases not matched to a gene. Germline CDR1 and CDR2: MNHNS and SASEGT. The CDR3 DNA reads TGTGCCAGCAGTGACCGAGACAGGGGGGCTTTCTTT. This gives the protein CASSDRDRGAFF.